Below are 25 T cell receptor beta chains sequenced from a single sample in a study of blood T cells in healthy people across ages. Then a second PCR, running roughly 7 to 11 cycles, was carried out with a sample-barcoded 5' primer and a J-beta primer mix. Each CDR3 protein gets one entry after TCRdb re-called the 5' RACE reads with MiXCR. Of over 950,000 distinct CDR3 sequences in the sample, 35% to 40% were seen once. Sequenced: blood. These receptor sequences come from a man younger than 30 in good health.

The V gene is TRBV6-2 or TRBV6-3, the J gene TRBJ1-5, with 9 nucleotides matching TRBD1. The J segment lost 0 bases and the V segment lost 2 bases, leaving 5 bases of the junction unmatched. CDR1 and CDR2 (germline): MNHEY, SVGEGT. The CDR3 runs 17 residues. The chain's CDR3 is CASSYPGQGNSNQPQHF. In DNA, the CDR3 is TGTGCCAGCAGTTACCCGGGACAGGGCAATAGCAATCAGCCCCAGCATTTT.

This clonotype was detected only a few times. This sequence joins TRBV20-1 and TRBJ2-7; 7 nucleotides line up with TRBD1. The V segment lost 5 bases and the J segment 4 bases; nucleotides outside the gene matches: 17. CDR1 is DFQATT and CDR2 is SNEGSKA in the germline V gene (reference sequence). The CDR3 has 16 amino acids. The CDR3 sequence: CSARTPTGTAVYEQYF. DNA of the CDR3: TGCAGTGCTCGGACGCCCACCGGGACAGCCGTGTACGAGCAGTACTTC.

Concerning this clonotype: Since a much larger clone is just one base distant, this may be a read error. This sequence joins TRBV7-9 and TRBJ2-1; D is perhaps TRBD2 (6 bases). The CDR3 loop spans 15 amino acids. Trimming stripped 0 bases from V and 2 bases from J, with 8 bases between. The germline V gene has CDR1 SEHNR and CDR2 FQNEAQ (reference sequence). CDR3 DNA sequence: TGTGCCAGCAGCTTAGCTGGGAGGACCTACAATGAGCAGTTCTTC. Translation gives CASSLAGRTYNEQFF.

V and J are TRBV5-1 and TRBJ2-2; 10 nucleotides line up with TRBD1. The germline V gene has CDR1 SGHRS and CDR2 YFSETQ. This CDR3 comprises 15 residues. J was trimmed by 7 bases and V by 0 bases; bases with no gene match: 3. The CDR3 sequence is CASSLATGGYGELFF. For the CDR3, the DNA is TGCGCCAGCAGCTTGGCGACAGGGGGCTACGGGGAGCTGTTTTTT.

This rearrangement joins TRBV5-1 to TRBJ2-1; D is uncertain. CDR1 is SGHRS and CDR2 is YFSETQ in the germline V gene. With 4 bases removed from V and 7 bases from J, the gap between germline ends came to 6 bases. The CDR3 extends over 11 amino acids. The CDR3 loop is CASSGVNEQFF. CDR3 nucleotides: TGCGCCAGCAGCGGTGTGAATGAGCAGTTCTTC. Full variable domain (rest looked up from reference TRBV5-1 and TRBJ2-1): KAGVTQTPRYLIKTRGQQVTLSCSPISGHRSVSWYQQTPGQGLQFLFEYFSETQRNKGNFPGRFSGRQFSNSRSEMNVSTLELGDSALYLCASSGVNEQFFGPGTRLTVL.

This clonotype was picked up a small number of times. This sequence joins TRBV12-3 or TRBV12-4 and TRBJ1-4; 7 bases fit TRBD1. The V gene end was trimmed by 6 bases and the J gene end by 5 bases; junction bases not matched to a gene: 6. This CDR3 has 14 residues. The CDR3 sequence: CASRQGTVNEKLFF. CDR3 sequence (DNA): TGTGCCAGCAGACAGGGGACAGTAAATGAAAAACTGTTTTTT.

This chain links TRBV5-6 with TRBJ2-3; D gene uncertain. The germline V gene encodes CDR1 SGHDT and CDR2 YYEEEE. V shed 6 bases and J shed 5 bases, with 19 bases lying between them. CDR3 size: 15 residues. CDR3 amino acids: CASINLGLSGDTQYF. The CDR3 DNA sequence: TGTGCCAGCATTAATCTGGGGTTGAGTGGAGATACGCAGTATTTT.

The chain joins TRBV2 to TRBJ1-1; no clear D. Between the trimmed V and J ends, which lost 3 bases and 5 bases, there was a span of 19 bases. CDR1 is SNHLY and CDR2 is FYNNEI in the germline V gene. CDR3 length equals 16 residues. The DNA for the CDR3 is TGTGCCAGCAGTGACGGGCTGGGTAGGGTAGGAACTGAAGCTTTCTTT. Amino acids: CASSDGLGRVGTEAFF.

Details on this clonotype: One junction end disagrees with the germline gene, perhaps due to a read error. This chain joins TRBV6-2 or TRBV6-3 and TRBJ2-3, with D possibly TRBD2 on 5 matching bases. The germline V gene has CDR1 MNHEY and CDR2 SVGEGT. This CDR3 contains 18 residues. The CDR3 reads CASSHSIPTGTSTDTQYF. CDR3 DNA: TGTGCCAGCAGTCACTCGATACCGACGGGAACTAGCACAGATACGCAGTATTTT.

This clonotype came up many times. The V gene is TRBV7-9, the J gene TRBJ1-2; no clear D. This CDR3 is built from 11 residues. Germline values: CDR1 SEHNR, CDR2 FQNEAQ (reference sequence). The V gene lost 8 bases and the J gene lost 3 bases, with 7 bases spanning the gap. This CDR3 reads CASATDYGYTF. In DNA, the CDR3 is TGTGCCAGCGCGACGGACTATGGCTACACCTTC.

Written as DNA, the CDR3 is TGTGCCAGCAGTTCTCTCGTTATTGGGGGAAAACTGTTTTTT. It yields the protein CASSSLVIGGKLFF. The V call is TRBV12-3 or TRBV12-4, the J call TRBJ1-4, with D tentatively TRBD1 (5 bases). The CDR3 has 14 amino acids. Between the trimmed V and J ends, which lost 4 bases and 10 bases, there was a span of 16 bases.

V and J are TRBV12-3 or TRBV12-4 and TRBJ1-1; 7 bases line up with TRBD1. CDR3 length equals 15 residues. The junction had 5 bases not matched to a gene; V was cut back by 0 bases and J by 4 bases. CDR3 sequence: CASSLASRGGTEAFF. The CDR3 DNA reads TGTGCCAGCAGTTTAGCGAGCAGGGGGGGCACTGAAGCTTTCTTT.

J is TRBJ1-4 and V is TRBV6-2 or TRBV6-3, with 9 positions matching TRBD1. The CDR3 length is 14 residues. With V trimmed by 6 bases and J by 7 bases, 6 bases remained unmatched. Germline V gene sequence: CDR1 MNHEY, CDR2 SVGEGT. CDR3 in amino acids: CASRAQGAGEKLFF. The CDR3 coding sequence is TGTGCCAGCAGAGCACAGGGGGCCGGTGAAAAACTGTTTTTT.

The chain has TRBV20-1 and TRBJ1-2, with no clear D. Germline V CDR1 and CDR2: DFQATT, SNEGSKA (reference sequence). The CDR3 covers 13 residues. V lost 4 bases to trimming and J lost 6 bases, with 15 bases between them. In nucleotides, the CDR3 is TGCAGTGCTACCAAACCCGGTGTCAATGGCTACACCTTC. Its translation is CSATKPGVNGYTF.

There are a few counts of this clonotype. The V gene is TRBV4-3, the J gene TRBJ2-1, with 8 bases fitting TRBD1. The CDR3 covers 15 residues. Per germline, CDR1 LGHNA and CDR2 YSLEER. V trimming: 1 base; J trimming: 5 bases; junction bases outside the gene matches: 4. CDR3 sequence reads: CASSQALGQDNEQFF. The DNA of the CDR3 is TGCGCCAGCAGCCAAGCCCTGGGACAGGACAATGAGCAGTTCTTC.

This chain joins TRBV7-9 and TRBJ2-5; D is undetermined. Trimming took off 3 bases at V and 3 bases at J, with 5 bases between the two ends. The germline gives CDR1 SEHNR, CDR2 FQNEAQ (reference sequence). CDR3 length: 12 residues. Here the CDR3 reads CASSLDEETQYF. CDR3 sequence (DNA): TGTGCCAGCAGCTTGGACGAAGAGACCCAGTACTTC.

The chain combines TRBV6-2 or TRBV6-3 with TRBJ2-1; D might be TRBD2 (5 bases). This CDR3 has 16 amino acids. Looked up from germline, CDR1 is MNHEY and CDR2 is SVGEGT. Trimming left V 8 bases short and J 3 bases short, with 20 bases between. CDR3 nucleotides: TGTGCCAGCTTATCCGGGGAGCGGCCTCTCTACAATGAGCAGTTCTTC. Protein product: CASLSGERPLYNEQFF.

The chain recombines TRBV2 with TRBJ1-2; D is uncertain. Germline CDR1 SNHLY, CDR2 FYNNEI. V was shortened by 7 bases and J by 2 bases, with 8 bases between the two germline ends. There are 12 residues in the CDR3. In DNA, the CDR3 is TGTGCCAGCAATACTAAGAACTATGGCTACACCTTC. The encoded protein is CASNTKNYGYTF.

The V call is TRBV27, the J call TRBJ1-2, with 7 bases lining up with TRBD1. The CDR3 sequence is 16 residues long. CDR1 is MNHEY, CDR2 SMNVEV, per germline (reference sequence). The trim removed 4 bases at V and 1 base at J, leaving 9 bases unmatched. CDR3 DNA sequence: TGTGCCAGCAGTTCTACTCCGTCAGGGGGTAACTATGGCTACACCTTC. This gives the protein CASSSTPSGGNYGYTF.

This clonotype was detected a few times. This rearrangement joins TRBV27 to TRBJ2-3; D gene ambiguous. Germline CDR1 MNHEY, CDR2 SMNVEV (reference sequence). Trimming took off 5 bases at V and 0 bases at J, with 12 bases between the two ends. The CDR3 length is 15 residues. The CDR3 protein is CASSAPLTSTDTQYF. The CDR3 coding sequence is TGTGCCAGCAGTGCCCCGTTAACTAGCACAGATACGCAGTATTTT.

This clonotype was detected ten times or more. The chain is built from TRBV4-1 and TRBJ2-1; a weak D match, TRBD2 (6 bases). TRBJ2-7 matches the DNA end more closely, so the J call is doubtful. Germline V gene sequence: CDR1 MGHRA, CDR2 YSYEKL. This CDR3 is 15 amino acids long. As DNA, the CDR3 is TGCGCCAGCAGCCAAGATACTAGCTCCTACAATGAGCAGTACTTC. Translation: CASSQDTSSYNEQYF.

This clonotype has just a few counts. The chain uses TRBV7-9 and TRBJ1-4; a possible D gene is TRBD1 (5 bases). V lost 2 bases and J lost 8, with 15 bases in between. The CDR3 length is 15 residues. From germline, CDR1 is SEHNR and CDR2 FQNEAQ (reference sequence). CDR3 DNA: TGTGCCAGCAGCTTACGGGGCTTGTCGTTCGAAAAACTGTTTTTT. This sequence encodes CASSLRGLSFEKLFF.

This clonotype came up a few times. The chain has TRBV9 and TRBJ1-5; D ambiguous. The CDR3 runs 16 residues. Trimming took off 4 bases at V and 5 bases at J, with 19 bases between the two ends. From germline, CDR1 is SGDLS and CDR2 YYNGEE. The CDR3 here is CASSKDSGFLDQPQHF. As DNA, the CDR3 is TGTGCCAGCAGCAAAGACTCCGGGTTCTTGGATCAGCCCCAGCATTTT.

The chain carries TRBV6-1 and TRBJ1-1, with no clear D. Germline CDR1 and CDR2: MNHNS and SASEGT. The CDR3 is 15 residues long. V was pared by 2 bases and J by 3 bases, with 13 bases between. The chain's CDR3 is CASSETAAGDTEAFF. Written as DNA, the CDR3 is TGTGCCAGCAGTGAAACGGCAGCCGGGGACACTGAAGCTTTCTTT.

This clonotype came up a few times. This chain joins TRBV9 and TRBJ1-2; D perhaps matches TRBD1 (5 bases). The germline gives CDR1 SGDLS, CDR2 YYNGEE. V was shortened by 0 bases and J by 5 bases, with 14 bases between the two germline ends. The CDR3 runs to 15 residues. CDR3 amino acids: CASSVDVRGDYGYTF. The CDR3 DNA is TGTGCCAGCAGCGTAGATGTACGAGGGGATTATGGCTACACCTTC.